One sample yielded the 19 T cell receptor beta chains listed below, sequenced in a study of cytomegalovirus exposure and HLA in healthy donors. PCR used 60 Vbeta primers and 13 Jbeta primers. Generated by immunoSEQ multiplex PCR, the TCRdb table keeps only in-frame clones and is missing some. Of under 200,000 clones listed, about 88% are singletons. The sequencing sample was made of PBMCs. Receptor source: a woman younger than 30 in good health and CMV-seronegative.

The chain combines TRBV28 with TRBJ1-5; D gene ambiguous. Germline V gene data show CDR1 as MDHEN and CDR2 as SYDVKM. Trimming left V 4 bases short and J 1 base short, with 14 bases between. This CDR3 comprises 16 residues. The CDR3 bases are TGTGCCAGCAGTTCGGAGGGCCCCACCAGCAATCAGCCCCAGCATTTT. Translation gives CASSSEGPTSNQPQHF.

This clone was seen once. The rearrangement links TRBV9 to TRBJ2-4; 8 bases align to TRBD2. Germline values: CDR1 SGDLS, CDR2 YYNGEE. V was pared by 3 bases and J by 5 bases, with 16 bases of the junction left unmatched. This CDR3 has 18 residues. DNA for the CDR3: TGTGCCAGCAGCGCAAACTCAGGACTAGCCCAACAGGAAAACATTCAGTACTTC. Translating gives CASSANSGLAQQENIQYF.

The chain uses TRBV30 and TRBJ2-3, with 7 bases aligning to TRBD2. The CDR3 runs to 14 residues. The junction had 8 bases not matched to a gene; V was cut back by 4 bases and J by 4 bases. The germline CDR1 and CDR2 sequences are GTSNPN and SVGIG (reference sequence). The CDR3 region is CAWNLGGVADTQYF. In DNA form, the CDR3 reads TGTGCCTGGAATCTTGGGGGGGTTGCAGATACGCAGTATTTT. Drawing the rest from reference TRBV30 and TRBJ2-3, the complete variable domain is SQTIHQWPATLVQPVGSPLSLECTVEGTSNPNLYWYRQAAGRGLQLLFYSVGIGQISSEVPQNLSASRPQDRQFILSSKKLLLSDSGFYLCAWNLGGVADTQYFGPGTRLTVL.

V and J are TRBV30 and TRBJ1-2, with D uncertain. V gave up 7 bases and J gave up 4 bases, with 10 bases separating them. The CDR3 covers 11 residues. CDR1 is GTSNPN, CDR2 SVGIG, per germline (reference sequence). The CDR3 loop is CAFPKSYGYTF. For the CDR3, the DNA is TGTGCCTTTCCTAAATCCTATGGCTACACCTTC.

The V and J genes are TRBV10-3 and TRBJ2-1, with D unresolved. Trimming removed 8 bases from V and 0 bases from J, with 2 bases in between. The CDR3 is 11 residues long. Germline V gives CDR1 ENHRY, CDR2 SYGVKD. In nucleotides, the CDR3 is TGTGCCATCCGCTCCTACAATGAGCAGTTCTTC. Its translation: CAIRSYNEQFF.

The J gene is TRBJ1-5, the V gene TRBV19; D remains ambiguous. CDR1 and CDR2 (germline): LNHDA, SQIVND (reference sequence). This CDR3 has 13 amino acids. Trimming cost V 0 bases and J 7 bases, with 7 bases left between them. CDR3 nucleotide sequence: TGTGCCAGTAGTATAGATCACAGCCAGCCCCAGCATTTT. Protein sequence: CASSIDHSQPQHF.

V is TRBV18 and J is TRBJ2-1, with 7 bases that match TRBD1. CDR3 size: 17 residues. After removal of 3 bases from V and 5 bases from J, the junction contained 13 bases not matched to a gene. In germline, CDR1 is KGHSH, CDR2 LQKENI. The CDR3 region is CASSPLTGDSSNNEQFF. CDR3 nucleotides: TGTGCCAGCTCACCGCTGACCGGGGACAGTTCCAACAATGAGCAGTTCTTC.

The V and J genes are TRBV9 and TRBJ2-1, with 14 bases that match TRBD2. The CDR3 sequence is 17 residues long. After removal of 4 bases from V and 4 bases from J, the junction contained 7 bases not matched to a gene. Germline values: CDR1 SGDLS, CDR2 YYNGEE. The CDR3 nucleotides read TGTGCCAGCAGCTCGACTAGCGGGGGGGCTGGGTACAATGAGCAGTTCTTC. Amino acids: CASSSTSGGAGYNEQFF.

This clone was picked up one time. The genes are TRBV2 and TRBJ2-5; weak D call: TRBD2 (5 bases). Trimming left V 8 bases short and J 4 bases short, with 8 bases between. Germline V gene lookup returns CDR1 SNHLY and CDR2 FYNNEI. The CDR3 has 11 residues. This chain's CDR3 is CASGGIETQYF. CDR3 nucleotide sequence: TGTGCCAGCGGAGGCATAGAGACCCAGTACTTC.

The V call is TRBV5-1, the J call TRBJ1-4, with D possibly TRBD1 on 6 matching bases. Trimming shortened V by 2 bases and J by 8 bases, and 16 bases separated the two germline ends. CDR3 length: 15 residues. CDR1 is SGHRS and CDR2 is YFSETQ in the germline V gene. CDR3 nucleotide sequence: TGCGCCAGCAGCTTCCAGGGGCAGAAATTCGAAAAACTGTTTTTT. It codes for CASSFQGQKFEKLFF.

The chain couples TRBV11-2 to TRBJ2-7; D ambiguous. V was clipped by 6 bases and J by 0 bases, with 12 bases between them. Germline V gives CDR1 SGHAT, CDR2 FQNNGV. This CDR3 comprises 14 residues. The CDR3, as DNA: TGTGCCAGCAGTGAGACACTCAGCTCCTACGAGCAGTACTTC. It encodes CASSETLSSYEQYF. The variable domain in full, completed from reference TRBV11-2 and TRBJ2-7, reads EAGVAQSPRYKIIEKRQSVAFWCNPISGHATLYWYQQILGQGPKLLIQFQNNGVVDDSQLPKDRFSAERLKGVDSTLKIQPAKLEDSAVYLCASSETLSSYEQYFGPGTRLTVT.

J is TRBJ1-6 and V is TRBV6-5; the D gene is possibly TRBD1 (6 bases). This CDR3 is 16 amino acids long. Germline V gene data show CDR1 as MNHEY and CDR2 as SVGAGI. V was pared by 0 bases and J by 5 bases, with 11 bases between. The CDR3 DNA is TGTGCCAGCAGTTACTCTTGGGACACTAATAATTCACCCCTCCACTTT. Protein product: CASSYSWDTNNSPLHF.

CDR3 nucleotide sequence: TGTGCCAGCAGTTCCCATTACGGGGTTAAGGAAAAACTGTTTTTT. Translating gives CASSSHYGVKEKLFF. The chain has TRBV6-6 and TRBJ1-4; the D is unclear. The CDR3 has 15 amino acids. Trimming cost V 4 bases and J 8 bases, with 17 bases left between them. CDR1 and CDR2 (germline): MNHNY, SVGAGI (reference sequence).

The CDR3 sequence: CASSLEGTDTQYF. The CDR3, as DNA: TGTGCCAGCAGTTTGGAGGGGACAGATACGCAGTATTTT. The J gene is TRBJ2-3, the V gene TRBV27; D is possibly TRBD2 (6 bases). The CDR3 spans 13 residues. The V end lost 3 bases, the J end lost 3 bases, and 7 bases lay between the germline ends. CDR1 and CDR2 (germline): MNHEY, SMNVEV (reference sequence).

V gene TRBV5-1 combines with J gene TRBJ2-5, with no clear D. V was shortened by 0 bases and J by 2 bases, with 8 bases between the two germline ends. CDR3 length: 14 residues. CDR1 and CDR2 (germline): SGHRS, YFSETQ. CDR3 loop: CASSLGQSQETQYF. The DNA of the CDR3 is TGCGCCAGCAGCTTGGGGCAGTCACAAGAGACCCAGTACTTC.

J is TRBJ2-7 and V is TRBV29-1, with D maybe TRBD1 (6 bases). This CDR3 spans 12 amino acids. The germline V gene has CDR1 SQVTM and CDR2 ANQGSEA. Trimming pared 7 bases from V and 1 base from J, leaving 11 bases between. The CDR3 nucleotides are TGCAGCGCTCAGGGGATATCCTACGAGCAGTACTTC. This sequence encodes CSAQGISYEQYF.

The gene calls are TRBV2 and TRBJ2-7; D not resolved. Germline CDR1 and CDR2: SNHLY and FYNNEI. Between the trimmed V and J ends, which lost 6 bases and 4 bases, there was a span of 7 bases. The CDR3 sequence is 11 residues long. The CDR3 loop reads CASSPGYEQYF. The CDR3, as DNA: TGTGCCAGCAGCCCCGGTTACGAGCAGTACTTC.

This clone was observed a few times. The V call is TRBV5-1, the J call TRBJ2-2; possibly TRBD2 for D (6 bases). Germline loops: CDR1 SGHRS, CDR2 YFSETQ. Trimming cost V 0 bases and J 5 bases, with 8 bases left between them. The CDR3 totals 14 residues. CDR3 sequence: CASSLGSGTGELFF. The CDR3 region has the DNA TGCGCCAGCAGCTTGGGAAGCGGGACCGGGGAGCTGTTTTTT.

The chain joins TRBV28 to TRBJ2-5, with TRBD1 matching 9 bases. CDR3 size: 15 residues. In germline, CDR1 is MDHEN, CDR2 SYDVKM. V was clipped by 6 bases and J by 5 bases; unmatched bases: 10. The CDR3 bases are TGTGCCAGCAGACCGACGGGACAGGGATGGGAGACCCAGTACTTC. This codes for CASRPTGQGWETQYF. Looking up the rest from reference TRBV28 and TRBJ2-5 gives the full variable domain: DVKVTQSSRYLVKRTGEKVFLECVQDMDHENMFWYRQDPGLGLRLIYFSYDVKMKEKGDIPEGYSVSREKKERFSLILESASTNQTSMYLCASRPTGQGWETQYFGPGTRLLVL.